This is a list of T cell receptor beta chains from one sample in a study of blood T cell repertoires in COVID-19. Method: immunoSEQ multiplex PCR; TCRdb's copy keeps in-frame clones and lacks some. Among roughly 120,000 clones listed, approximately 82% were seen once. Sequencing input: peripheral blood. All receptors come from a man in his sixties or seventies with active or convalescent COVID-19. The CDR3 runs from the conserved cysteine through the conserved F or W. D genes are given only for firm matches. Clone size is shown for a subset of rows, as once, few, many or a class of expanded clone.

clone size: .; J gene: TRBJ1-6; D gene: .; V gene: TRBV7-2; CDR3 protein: CASSLAQGAGSPLHF; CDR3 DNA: TGTGCCAGCAGCTTAGCCCAGGGCGCCGGTTCACCCCTCCACTTT
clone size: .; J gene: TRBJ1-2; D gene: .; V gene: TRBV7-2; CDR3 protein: CASSLENRGYTF; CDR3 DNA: TGTGCCAGCAGCTTAGAGAATCGGGGCTACACCTTC
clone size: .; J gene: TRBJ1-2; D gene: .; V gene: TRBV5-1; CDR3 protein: CASSLAAVDGYTF; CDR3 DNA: TGCGCCAGCAGCTTGGCTGCGGTGGATGGCTACACCTTC
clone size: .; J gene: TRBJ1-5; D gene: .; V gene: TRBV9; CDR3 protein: CASSVDAGVRPQHF; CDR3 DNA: TGTGCCAGCAGCGTAGACGCAGGGGTGCGGCCCCAGCATTTT
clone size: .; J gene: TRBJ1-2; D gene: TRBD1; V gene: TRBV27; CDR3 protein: CASRRTGGGYGYTF; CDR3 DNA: TGTGCCAGCAGGCGGACAGGGGGCGGCTATGGCTACACCTTC
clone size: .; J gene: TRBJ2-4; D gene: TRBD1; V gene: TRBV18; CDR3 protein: CASSSTGGSAKNIQYF; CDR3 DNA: TGTGCCAGCTCCTCGACAGGGGGCTCTGCCAAAAACATTCAGTACTTC
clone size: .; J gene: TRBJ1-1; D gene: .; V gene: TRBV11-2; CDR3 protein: CASSLSPGIAEAFF; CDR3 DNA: TGTGCCAGCAGCTTATCCCCAGGGATTGCTGAAGCTTTCTTT
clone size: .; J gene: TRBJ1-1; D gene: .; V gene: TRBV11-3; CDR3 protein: CASSLGQSNTEAFF; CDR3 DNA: TGTGCCAGCAGCTTGGGCCAGTCGAACACTGAAGCTTTCTTT
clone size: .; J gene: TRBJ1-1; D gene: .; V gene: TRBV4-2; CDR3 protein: CASSQARGLGTEAFF; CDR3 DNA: TGTGCCAGCAGCCAAGCGAGGGGGTTGGGAACTGAAGCTTTCTTT
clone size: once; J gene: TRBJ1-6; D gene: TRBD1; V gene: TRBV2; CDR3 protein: CASTGTENSPLHF; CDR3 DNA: TGTGCCAGCACGGGGACAGAAAATTCACCCCTCCACTTT
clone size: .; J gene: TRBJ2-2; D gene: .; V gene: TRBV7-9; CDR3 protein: CASSLAQGTGELFF; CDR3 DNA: TGTGCCAGCAGCTTAGCGCAGGGAACCGGGGAGCTGTTTTTT
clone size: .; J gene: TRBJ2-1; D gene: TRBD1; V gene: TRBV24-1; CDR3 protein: CATSGREDRSSRQFF; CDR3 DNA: TGTGCCACCAGTGGCCGAGAGGACAGGAGCAGTAGGCAGTTCTTC
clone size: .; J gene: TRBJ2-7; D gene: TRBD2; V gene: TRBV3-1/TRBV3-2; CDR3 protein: CASSHLAGGEYEQYF; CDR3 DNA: TGTGCCAGCAGCCATTTAGCGGGGGGAGAGTACGAGCAGTACTTC
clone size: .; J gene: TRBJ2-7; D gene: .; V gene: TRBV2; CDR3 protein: CASRAPSSYEQYF; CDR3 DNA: TGTGCCAGCAGGGCTCCTAGCTCCTACGAGCAGTACTTC
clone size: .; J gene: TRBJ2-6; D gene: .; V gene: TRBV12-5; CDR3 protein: CASGLGSGSGANVLTF; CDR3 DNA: TGTGCTAGTGGTTTGGGGTCAGGGTCTGGGGCCAACGTCCTGACTTTC
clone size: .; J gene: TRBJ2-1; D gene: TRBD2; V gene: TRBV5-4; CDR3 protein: CASSLTSGGYNEQFF; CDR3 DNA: TGTGCCAGCAGCTTGACTAGCGGGGGGTACAATGAGCAGTTCTTC
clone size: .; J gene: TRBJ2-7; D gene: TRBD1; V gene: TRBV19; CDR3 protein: CASSLEQGNFHEQYF; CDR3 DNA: TGTGCCAGTAGTCTGGAACAGGGGAACTTCCACGAGCAGTACTTC
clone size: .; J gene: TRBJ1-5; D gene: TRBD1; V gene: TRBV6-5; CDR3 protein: CASSRQGNQPQHF; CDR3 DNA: TGTGCCAGCAGTCGACAGGGAAATCAGCCCCAGCATTTT
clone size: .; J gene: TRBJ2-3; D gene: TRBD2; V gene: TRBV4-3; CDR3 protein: CASSKNGLAGGTDTQYF; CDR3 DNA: TGCGCCAGCAGCAAAAACGGACTAGCGGGAGGCACAGATACGCAGTATTTT
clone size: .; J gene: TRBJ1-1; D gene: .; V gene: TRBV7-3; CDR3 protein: CASSSGQRAFF; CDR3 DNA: TGTGCCAGCAGCTCCGGACAGAGAGCTTTCTTT
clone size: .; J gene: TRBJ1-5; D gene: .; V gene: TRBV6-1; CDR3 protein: CASSESLGDQPQHF; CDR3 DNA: TGTGCCAGCAGTGAATCTCTAGGGGATCAGCCCCAGCATTTT
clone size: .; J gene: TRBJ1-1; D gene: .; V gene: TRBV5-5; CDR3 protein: CASNRGDEEAFF; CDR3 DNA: TGTGCCAGCAACCGCGGGGACGAAGAGGCTTTCTTT
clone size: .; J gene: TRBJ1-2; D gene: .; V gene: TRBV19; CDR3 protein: CASSISGQYGYTF; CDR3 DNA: TGTGCCAGTAGTATCTCCGGACAGTATGGCTACACCTTC
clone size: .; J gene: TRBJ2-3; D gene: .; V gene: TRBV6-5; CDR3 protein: CASSLQGRDTQYF; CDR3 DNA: TGTGCCAGCAGTTTACAGGGCAGAGATACGCAGTATTTT
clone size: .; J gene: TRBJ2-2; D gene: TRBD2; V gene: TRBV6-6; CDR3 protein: CASGGRTNTGELFF; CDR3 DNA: TGTGCCAGCGGCGGGAGGACGAACACCGGGGAGCTGTTTTTT
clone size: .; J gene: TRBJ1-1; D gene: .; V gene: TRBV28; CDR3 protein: CASSFRVNTEAFF; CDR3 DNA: TGTGCCAGCAGTTTTCGTGTGAACACTGAAGCTTTCTTT
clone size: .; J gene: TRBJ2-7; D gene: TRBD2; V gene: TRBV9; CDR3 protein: CASSPQPRGGLDEQYF; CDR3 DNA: TGTGCCAGCAGCCCCCAACCCCGGGGGGGATTGGACGAGCAGTACTTC
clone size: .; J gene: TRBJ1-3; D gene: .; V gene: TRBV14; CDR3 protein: CASREAGYSGNTIYF; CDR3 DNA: TGTGCCAGCAGGGAGGCAGGATATTCTGGAAACACCATATATTTT
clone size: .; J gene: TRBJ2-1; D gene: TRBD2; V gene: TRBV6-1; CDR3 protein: CASSESLAAYNEQFF; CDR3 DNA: TGTGCCAGCAGTGAAAGTCTAGCGGCCTACAATGAGCAGTTCTTC
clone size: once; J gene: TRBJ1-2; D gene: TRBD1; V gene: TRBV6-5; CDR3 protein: CASSYQTGNYGYTF; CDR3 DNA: TGTGCCAGCAGTTACCAGACAGGGAACTATGGCTACACCTTC
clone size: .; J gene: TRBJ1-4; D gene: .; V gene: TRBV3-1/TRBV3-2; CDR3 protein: CASSQQEGHEKLFF; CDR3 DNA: TGTGCCAGCAGCCAACAGGAGGGGCATGAAAAACTGTTTTTT
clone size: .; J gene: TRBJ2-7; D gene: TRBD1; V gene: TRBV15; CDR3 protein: CATSEGTGPTYEQYF; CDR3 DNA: TGTGCCACCAGCGAAGGGACAGGGCCAACCTACGAGCAGTACTTC
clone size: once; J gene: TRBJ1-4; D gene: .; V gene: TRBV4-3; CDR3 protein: CASSQATGGVGEKLFF; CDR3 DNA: TGCGCCAGCAGCCAAGCTACCGGGGGTGTTGGTGAAAAACTGTTTTTT
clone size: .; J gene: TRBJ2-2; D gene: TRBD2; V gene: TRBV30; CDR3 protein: CAWSAARTSGGANTGELFF; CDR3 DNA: TGTGCCTGGAGTGCTGCCCGGACTAGCGGGGGGGCTAACACCGGGGAGCTGTTTTTT
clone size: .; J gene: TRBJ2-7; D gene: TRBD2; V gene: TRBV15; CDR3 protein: CATSRVDLAGTYEQYF; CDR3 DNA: TGTGCCACCAGCAGAGTCGATCTAGCGGGAACCTACGAGCAGTACTTC
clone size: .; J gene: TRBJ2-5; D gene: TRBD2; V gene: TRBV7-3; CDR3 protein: CASSPGLAGRETQYF; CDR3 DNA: TGTGCCAGCAGCCCGGGACTAGCGGGTAGGGAGACCCAGTACTTC
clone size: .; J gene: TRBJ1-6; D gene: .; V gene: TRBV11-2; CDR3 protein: CASSLEGKGALHF; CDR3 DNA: TGTGCCAGCAGCTTAGAAGGGAAAGGGGCCCTCCACTTT
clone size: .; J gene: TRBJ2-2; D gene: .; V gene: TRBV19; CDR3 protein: CASSTGDRLTNTGELFF; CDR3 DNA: TGTGCCAGTAGTACGGGGGACAGATTGACGAACACCGGGGAGCTGTTTTTT
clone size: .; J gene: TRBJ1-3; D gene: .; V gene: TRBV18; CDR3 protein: CASHRQSSGNTIYF; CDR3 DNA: TGTGCCAGCCACAGACAGTCCTCTGGAAACACCATATATTTT
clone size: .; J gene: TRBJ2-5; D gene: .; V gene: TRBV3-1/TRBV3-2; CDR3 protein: CASSQDLETQYF; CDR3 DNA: TGTGCCAGCAGCCAAGATCTCGAGACCCAGTACTTC
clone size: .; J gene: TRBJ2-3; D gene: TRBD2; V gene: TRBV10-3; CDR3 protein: CAIRIAGGPTDTQYF; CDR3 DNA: TGTGCCATCAGGATAGCGGGAGGACCCACAGATACGCAGTATTTT